This TCR beta chain is from a study of T cell responses to AZD1222 COVID-19 vaccine. On the study more broadly: Some second doses came at about 4 weeks and others at about 12 weeks; these were pooled.

Produced via immunoSEQ multiplex PCR; TCRdb's table is partial and in-frame only. The repertoire holds about 150,000 clones, approximately 94% seen once, with over 7.5% in the top ten. Remarks on this clone: Its antigen is currently unknown.

Germline CDR1 and CDR2: SNHLY and FYNNEI. The germline V and J ends were trimmed by 4 bases and 4 bases, with 10 bases remaining between them. This CDR3 has 13 residues. General observations from the study: Scientists sampled the repertoires only once the peak T cell response had passed. Only six AZD1222 recipients tested seropositive at baseline. Possibly, clonal diversity was underestimated; donors were largely white British and included more females.

The chain couples TRBV2 to TRBJ2-5, with a possible D match to TRBD2 (6 bases). The receptor comes from an adult in good health. The sample consisted of peripheral blood, taken on day 0 of AZD1222 vaccination. This CDR3 reads CASSGGVGETQYF. CDR3 DNA sequence: TGTGCCAGCAGTGGGGGGGTTGGAGAGACCCAGTACTTC.